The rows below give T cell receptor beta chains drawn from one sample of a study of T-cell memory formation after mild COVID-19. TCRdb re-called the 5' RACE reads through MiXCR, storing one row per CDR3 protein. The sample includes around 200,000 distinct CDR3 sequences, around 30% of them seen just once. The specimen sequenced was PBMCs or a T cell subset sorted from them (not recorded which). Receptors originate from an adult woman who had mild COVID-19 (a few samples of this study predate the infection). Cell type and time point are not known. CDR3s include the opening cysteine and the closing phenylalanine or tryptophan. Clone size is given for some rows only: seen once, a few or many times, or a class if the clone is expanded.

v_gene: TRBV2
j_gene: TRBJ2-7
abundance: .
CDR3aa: CASSDPPSKHEQYF

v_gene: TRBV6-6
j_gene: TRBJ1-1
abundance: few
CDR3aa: CASLGQGGGTEAFF

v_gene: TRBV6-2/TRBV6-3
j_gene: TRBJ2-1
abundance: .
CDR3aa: CASKLAGSYDEQFF

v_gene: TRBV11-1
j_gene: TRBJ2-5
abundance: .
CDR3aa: CASSTGPRGQETQYF

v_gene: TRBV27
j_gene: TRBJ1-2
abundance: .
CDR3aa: CASSDRESNGYTF

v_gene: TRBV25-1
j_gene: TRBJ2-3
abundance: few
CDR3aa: CASSEFSDTQYF

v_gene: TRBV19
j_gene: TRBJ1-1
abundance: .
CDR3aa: CASSKAFGGSTEAFF

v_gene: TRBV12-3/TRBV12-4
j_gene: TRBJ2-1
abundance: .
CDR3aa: CASSLWREGHPEQFF

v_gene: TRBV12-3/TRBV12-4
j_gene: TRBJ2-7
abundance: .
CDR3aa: CASSYRVYEQYF

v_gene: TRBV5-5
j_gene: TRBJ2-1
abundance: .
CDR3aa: CASSPTGLAEYNEQFF

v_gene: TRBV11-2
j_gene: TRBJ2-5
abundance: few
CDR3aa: CASSLTGTGYQETQYF

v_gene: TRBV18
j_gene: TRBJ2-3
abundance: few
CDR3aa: CASSPLTGEDTQYF

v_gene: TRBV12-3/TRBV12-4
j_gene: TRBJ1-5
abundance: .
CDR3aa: CASTKGQGRANQPQHF

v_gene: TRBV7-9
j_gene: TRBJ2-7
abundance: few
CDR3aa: CASSSVSYEQYF

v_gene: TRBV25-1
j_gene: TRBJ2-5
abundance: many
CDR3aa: CASSPGGERAQETQYF

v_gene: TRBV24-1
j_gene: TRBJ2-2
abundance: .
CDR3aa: CATSDVGRTNTGELFF

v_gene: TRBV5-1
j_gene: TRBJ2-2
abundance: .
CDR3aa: CASSLMTGQLGGELFF

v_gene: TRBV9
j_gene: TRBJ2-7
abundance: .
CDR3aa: CASSVDGRDYEQYF

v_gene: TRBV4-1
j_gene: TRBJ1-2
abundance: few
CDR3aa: CASSPLLGQDDGYTF

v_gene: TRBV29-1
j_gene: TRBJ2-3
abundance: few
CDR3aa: CSILGRGSTDTQYF

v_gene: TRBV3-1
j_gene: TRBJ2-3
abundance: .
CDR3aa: CASSQLSRPGTDTQYF

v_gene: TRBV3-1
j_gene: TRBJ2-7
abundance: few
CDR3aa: CASSQDPRGLPYEQYF

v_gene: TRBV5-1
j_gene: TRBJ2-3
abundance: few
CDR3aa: CASSLGQFTDTQYF

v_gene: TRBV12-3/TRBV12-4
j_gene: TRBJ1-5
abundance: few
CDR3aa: CASSFLPNSAQPQHF

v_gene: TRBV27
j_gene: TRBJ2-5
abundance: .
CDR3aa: CASSSQGGLRETQYF

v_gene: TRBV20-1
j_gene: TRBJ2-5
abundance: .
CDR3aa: CSARPGQKTQYF

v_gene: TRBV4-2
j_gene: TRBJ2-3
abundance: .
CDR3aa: CASSQRASGVTDTQYF

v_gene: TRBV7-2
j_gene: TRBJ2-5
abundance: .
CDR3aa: CASSGSGRGETQYF

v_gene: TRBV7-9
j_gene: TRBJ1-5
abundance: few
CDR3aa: CASRWRGYQPQHF

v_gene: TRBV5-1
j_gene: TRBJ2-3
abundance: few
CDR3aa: CASSLDPSGQGAATQYF

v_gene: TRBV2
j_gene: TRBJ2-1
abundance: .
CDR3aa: CASSEASSYNEQFF

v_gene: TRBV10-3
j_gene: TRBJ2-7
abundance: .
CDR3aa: CAISGKDTSYEQYF

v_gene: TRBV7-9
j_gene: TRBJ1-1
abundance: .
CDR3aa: CASSLWEGRYAFF

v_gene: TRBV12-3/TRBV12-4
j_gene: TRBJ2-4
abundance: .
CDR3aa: CASSPRGGSVAKNIQYF

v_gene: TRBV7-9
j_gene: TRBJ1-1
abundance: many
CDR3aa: CASSLTGMNTEAFF

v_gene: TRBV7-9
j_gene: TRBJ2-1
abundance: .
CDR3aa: CASTGYREGYNEQFF

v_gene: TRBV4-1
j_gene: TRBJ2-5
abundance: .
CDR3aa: CASSQVGGGYETQYF

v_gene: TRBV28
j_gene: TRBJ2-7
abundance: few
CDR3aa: CASGQGGDWKQYF

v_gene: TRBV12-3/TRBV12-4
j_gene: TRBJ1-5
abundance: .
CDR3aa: CASSLRSGYQPQHF

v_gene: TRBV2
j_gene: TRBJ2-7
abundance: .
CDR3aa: CASRDPGQGFSYEQYF

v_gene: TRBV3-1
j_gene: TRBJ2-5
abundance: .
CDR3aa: CASRLRIQETQYF

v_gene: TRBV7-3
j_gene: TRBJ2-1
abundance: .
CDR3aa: CASSAGLAGEYFF

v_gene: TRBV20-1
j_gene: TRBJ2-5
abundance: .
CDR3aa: CSAREGGVGTQYF

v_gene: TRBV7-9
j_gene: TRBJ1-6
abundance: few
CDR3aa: CASSQDVRVSPLHF

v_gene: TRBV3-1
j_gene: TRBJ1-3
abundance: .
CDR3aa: CASSQDRTRNTIYF

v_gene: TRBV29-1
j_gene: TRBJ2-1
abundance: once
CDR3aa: CSAAFSGPRGQFF

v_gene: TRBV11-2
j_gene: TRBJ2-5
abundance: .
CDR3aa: CASSLVSGGFQETQYF

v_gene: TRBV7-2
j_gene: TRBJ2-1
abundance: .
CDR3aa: CALRTENRNEQFF

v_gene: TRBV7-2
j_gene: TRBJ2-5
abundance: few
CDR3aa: CASSLAPSGGSKTQYF

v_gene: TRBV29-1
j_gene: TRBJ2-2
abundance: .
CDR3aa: CSVVLRVDTGELFF

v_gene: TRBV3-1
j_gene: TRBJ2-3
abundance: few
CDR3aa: CASSYMVGNADTQYF